The clone carrying this T cell receptor beta chain has ten or more counts. What it binds is unknown. As for the cDNA, it was generated by 5'RACE with 10-nucleotide random UMIs. MiXCR was run by TCRdb on the 5' RACE reads, yielding one entry per CDR3 protein. The sample shows 35,000 to 40,000 distinct CDR3 sequences, more than 2% of them seen only once. Germline CDR1 LGHDT, CDR2 YNNKEL (reference sequence). The CDR3 length is 16 residues. Trimming shortened V by 5 bases and J by 0 bases, and 11 bases separated the two germline ends. PBMCs stored at -80 C, 2 million in total, were the source of the unsorted libraries. The data originate from a study of neurological immune-mediated disorders. Points from the study as a whole: No CDR3 amino acid sequences were shared by expanded clones across subjects, suggesting private repertoires in all groups.

This chain uses TRBV3-1 with TRBJ2-6, with no clear D. Sequences were obtained from PBMCs. The clonotype was recovered from a man aged 50 to 60 with multiple sclerosis. CDR3 coding DNA: TGTGCCAGCAGCGCCCCGACTCGCTCTGGGGCCAACGTCCTGACTTTC. It specifies CASSAPTRSGANVLTF.